This T cell receptor beta chain was documented in a study of Graves' ophthalmopathy and Graves' hyperthyroidism. About this clonotype itself: A clone one base away is much larger, so this may be a read error.

Amplified TCR beta CDR3 regions were obtained using RNA transcripts as template. Scientists carried out first-round RT-PCR using HTBI primers and then a second-round multiplex PCR. From the multiplex PCR reads, TCRdb called clonotypes with MiXCR, one entry per CDR3 protein. The table has about 740,000 distinct CDR3 sequences, around 40% seen once. This sequence was found in an adult man with Graves' ophthalmopathy. The sequencing input was peripheral blood.

CDR3 region: CATRRQGKEKLFF. The CDR3 nucleotides read TGTGCCACCAGGCGACAGGGTAAAGAAAAACTGTTTTTT. This sequence joins TRBV24-1 and TRBJ1-4, with TRBD1 matching 7 bases. Germline CDR1 is KGHDR and CDR2 is SFDVKD. V shed 7 bases, J shed 8 bases, and the junction held 6 bases outside the gene matches. The CDR3 consists of 13 residues.